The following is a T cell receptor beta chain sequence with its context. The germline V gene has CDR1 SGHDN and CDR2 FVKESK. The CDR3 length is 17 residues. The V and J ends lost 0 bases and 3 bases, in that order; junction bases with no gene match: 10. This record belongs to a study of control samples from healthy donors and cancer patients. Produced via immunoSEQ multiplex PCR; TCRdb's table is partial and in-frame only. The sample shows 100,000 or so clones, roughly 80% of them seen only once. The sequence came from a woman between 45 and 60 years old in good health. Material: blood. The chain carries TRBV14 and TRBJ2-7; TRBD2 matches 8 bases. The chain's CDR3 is CASSQDRLPGGHYEQYF. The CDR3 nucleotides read TGTGCCAGCAGCCAAGACCGACTGCCGGGAGGGCACTACGAGCAGTACTTC.